Below, 29 T cell receptor beta chains from the same sample are listed, as sequenced in a study of T cell responses to AZD1222 COVID-19 vaccine (dated by TCRdb to about 2021). The time point label, read with the paper, signifies: baseline before first vaccination. The library was prepared using the immunoSEQ multiplex PCR assay. TCRdb carries this immuneACCESS record with in-frame sequences only. Its versions omit some clonotypes, under half of them owing to an unresolved V gene in the studies checked, with the rest unexplained. For this sample there are about 70,000 clones; 85% appear just once. The top ten clonotypes cover 20% of the sample. The sample in question was peripheral blood, obtained on day 0 of AZD1222 vaccination. All receptors derive from an adult in good health.

The gene calls are TRBV10-3 and TRBJ1-4; D unclear. The V end lost 8 bases, the J end lost 8 bases, and 12 bases lay between the germline ends. The length of the CDR3 is 12 residues. Per germline, CDR1 ENHRY and CDR2 SYGVKD. The CDR3 DNA sequence: TGTGCCATCGGGAGAATAGGGGAAAAACTGTTTTTT. Its protein product is CAIGRIGEKLFF.

V usage is TRBV7-9 and J usage is TRBJ2-3, with D hard to call. The V and J ends lost 4 bases and 2 bases respectively, with 19 bases between them. The CDR3 runs to 17 residues. Per germline, CDR1 SEHNR and CDR2 FQNEAQ (reference sequence). CDR3 sequence: CASSSPGRLLSTDTQYF. The CDR3 nucleotides are TGTGCCAGCAGCTCTCCGGGCAGGCTGCTCTCCACAGATACGCAGTATTTT.

The rearrangement uses TRBV20-1 and TRBJ2-1, with 9 bases identical to TRBD2. The length of the CDR3 is 13 residues. V was clipped by 3 bases and J by 13 bases; unmatched bases: 10. Per germline, CDR1 DFQATT and CDR2 SNEGSKA (reference sequence). CDR3 bases: TGCAGTGCTAGTCGCCTAGCGGGAACCGACCAGTTCTTC. Amino acid sequence: CSASRLAGTDQFF.

V and J are TRBV29-1 and TRBJ1-1; TRBD1 is a possible D gene (5 bases). Between the trimmed V and J ends, which lost 4 bases and 1 base, there was a span of 10 bases. This CDR3 is 13 amino acids long. The germline V gene has CDR1 SQVTM and CDR2 ANQGSEA. The CDR3 coding sequence is TGCAGCGTTGCTTTGGGGGGGAACACTGAAGCTTTCTTT. Translation gives CSVALGGNTEAFF.

This chain links TRBV19 with TRBJ1-1, with D tentatively TRBD1 (6 bases). V lost 9 bases, J lost 0 bases, and 14 bases lay in between. CDR3 size: 14 residues. In germline, CDR1 is LNHDA, CDR2 SQIVND (reference sequence). The CDR3 here is CASQEGGMNTEAFF. As DNA, the CDR3 is TGTGCCAGCCAAGAGGGGGGGATGAACACTGAAGCTTTCTTT.

This chain connects TRBV6-5 to TRBJ2-7, with D perhaps matching TRBD2 (6 bases). The CDR3 extends over 13 amino acids. Trimming removed 6 bases at V and 7 bases at J, with 16 bases between. Per germline, CDR1 MNHEY and CDR2 SVGAGI. CDR3 in DNA: TGTGCCAGCAGCTCCGGGGGTTACGGGGAGCAGTACTTC. The encoded protein is CASSSGGYGEQYF.

The rearrangement uses TRBV19 and TRBJ2-1; TRBD2 is a possible D gene (5 bases). The CDR3 has 14 residues. Trimming removed 5 bases from V and 6 bases from J, with 14 bases in between. Germline assignment: CDR1 LNHDA and CDR2 SQIVND (reference sequence). For the CDR3, the DNA is TGTGCCAGTAGTCCCGGGATTAGGATCAATGAGCAGTTCTTC. Its translation: CASSPGIRINEQFF.

This chain uses TRBV7-9 with TRBJ1-2; a possible D gene is TRBD1 (5 bases). The CDR3 is 13 amino acids. V was cut by 5 bases and J by 6 bases, with 13 bases left in between. Germline V gene data show CDR1 as SEHNR and CDR2 as FQNEAQ (reference sequence). CDR3 in amino acids: CASSRGGLDGYTF. The CDR3, as DNA: TGTGCCAGCAGCCGCGGGGGGTTGGATGGCTACACCTTC.

This clone was counted between two and nine times. This sequence joins TRBV6-5 and TRBJ1-5; no clear D gene. Germline V lookup: CDR1 MNHEY, CDR2 SVGAGI. Trimming stripped 2 bases from V and 5 bases from J, with 7 bases between. This CDR3 region has 13 residues. CDR3 nucleotide sequence: TGTGCCAGCAGTTACAACGGGGATCAGCCCCAGCATTTT. It codes for CASSYNGDQPQHF.

Only a few counts were recorded for this clone. The chain combines TRBV13 with TRBJ2-3; D remains unclear. From germline, CDR1 is PRHDT and CDR2 FYEKMQ (reference sequence). Trimming took off 0 bases at V and 2 bases at J, with 12 bases between the two ends. The CDR3 runs 16 residues. CDR3 nucleotide sequence: TGTGCCAGCAGCTTAGGTCTCCGGGCCTACACAGATACGCAGTATTTT. Translated, it gives CASSLGLRAYTDTQYF. Combining the CDR3 with reference TRBV13 and TRBJ2-3 gives the whole variable domain AAGVIQSPRHLIKEKRETATLKCYPIPRHDTVYWYQQGPGQDPQFLISFYEKMQSDKGSIPDRFSAQQFSDYHSELNMSSLELGDSALYFCASSLGLRAYTDTQYFGPGTRLTVL.

This chain connects TRBV6-6 to TRBJ1-3, with 7 bases lining up with TRBD1. Germline CDR1 and CDR2: MNHNY and SVGAGI (reference sequence). The CDR3 sequence is 15 residues long. V dropped 6 bases and J dropped 3; count of bases not matched to a gene: 8. The CDR3 here is CASSRGRGGGNTIYF. CDR3 DNA sequence: TGTGCCAGCAGCAGGGGGAGGGGTGGTGGAAACACCATATATTTT.

This clone was seen only once. The chain employs TRBV25-1 and TRBJ2-1; 9 bases fit TRBD2. The CDR3 extends over 17 amino acids. Trimming removed 8 bases from V and 4 bases from J; junction bases left unmatched: 15. The germline gives CDR1 MGHDK, CDR2 SYGVNS. CDR3 protein: CASGPLTSGLFYNEQFF. CDR3 sequence (DNA): TGTGCCAGCGGGCCCCTGACTAGCGGCCTTTTTTACAATGAGCAGTTCTTC. Full variable domain (outside the CDR3, taken from reference TRBV25-1 and TRBJ2-1): EADIYQTPRYLVIGTGKKITLECSQTMGHDKMYWYQQDPGMELHLIHYSYGVNSTEKGDLSSESTVSRIRTEHFPLTLESARPSHTSQYLCASGPLTSGLFYNEQFFGPGTRLTVL.

V and J are TRBV6-1 and TRBJ1-1; D is possibly TRBD1 (6 bases). Deletions cut 4 bases from V and 3 bases from J, with 21 bases between. The CDR3 length is 17 residues. In germline, CDR1 is MNHNS, CDR2 SASEGT. The CDR3 loop reads CASSGVGQGPLDTEAFF. CDR3 in DNA: TGTGCCAGCAGTGGGGTGGGGCAGGGGCCCTTGGACACTGAAGCTTTCTTT.

J is TRBJ1-5 and V is TRBV6-5, with D maybe TRBD1 (5 bases). Germline-derived CDR1 and CDR2 are MNHEY and SVGAGI. The ends were cut back, 9 bases at V and 5 bases at J, with 8 bases in the middle. The CDR3 spans 11 residues. For the CDR3, the DNA is TGTGCCAGTGGACACGATCAGCCCCAGCATTTT. Encoded protein: CASGHDQPQHF.

The genes are TRBV7-4 and TRBJ2-3; TRBD2 matches 12 bases. In germline, CDR1 is SGHVT, CDR2 SQSDAQ. With V trimmed by 4 bases and J by 0 bases, 14 bases remained unmatched. This CDR3 spans 20 amino acids. CDR3 in DNA: TGTGCCAGCAGCTCACAATTCGGACTAGCGGGACCGTCTAGCACAGATACGCAGTATTTT. Its translation is CASSSQFGLAGPSSTDTQYF.

The genes are TRBV18 and TRBJ1-1, with 9 bases lining up with TRBD1. Per the germline V gene, CDR1 is KGHSH and CDR2 is LQKENI. The trim removed 2 bases at V and 5 bases at J, leaving 6 bases unmatched. This CDR3 region has 15 residues. For the CDR3, the DNA is TGTGCCAGCTCACCAACAGGGGGCGTGGATACTGAAGCTTTCTTT. This sequence encodes CASSPTGGVDTEAFF. Filled out from reference TRBV18 and TRBJ1-1, the complete variable domain reads NAGVMQNPRHLVRRRGQEARLRCSPMKGHSHVYWYRQLPEEGLKFMVYLQKENIIDESGMPKERFSAEFPKEGPSILRIQQVVRGDSAAYFCASSPTGGVDTEAFFGQGTRLTVV.

The count of this clone is one. V usage is TRBV9 and J usage is TRBJ1-2, with D unresolved. The CDR3 consists of 10 residues. V was shortened by 7 bases and J by 3 bases, with 4 bases between the two germline ends. Germline lookup yields CDR1 SGDLS and CDR2 YYNGEE. The CDR3 region is CASGDYGYTF. CDR3 coding DNA: TGTGCCAGCGGGGACTATGGCTACACCTTC.

V gene TRBV21-1 combines with J gene TRBJ2-2; TRBD1 is the table's D call and was not checked against the DNA. TRBV21-1 is marked as a pseudogene. The CDR3 spans 18 residues. Written as DNA, the CDR3 is TGTGCCAGCAGCAATGGATCCTCGAGACAGGGTTGGGCCGGGGAGCTGTTTTTT. Its protein is CASSNGSSRQGWAGELFF.

The chain links TRBV6-2 or TRBV6-3 to TRBJ1-2, with 10 bases lining up with TRBD1. This CDR3 region has 14 residues. The germline V gene has CDR1 MNHEY and CDR2 SVGEGT. J gave up 6 bases and V 5 bases, and 6 bases lay outside the gene matches. CDR3 residues: CASSRSDRGDGYTF. The CDR3 DNA follows: TGTGCCAGCAGTCGATCGGACAGGGGGGATGGCTACACCTTC.

J is TRBJ2-1 and V is TRBV28; 9 nucleotides align to TRBD1. The CDR3 length is 14 residues. The germline V gene has CDR1 MDHEN and CDR2 SYDVKM. J was trimmed by 9 bases and V by 4 bases; bases with no gene match: 7. The CDR3 sequence: CASSSLGQGSEQFF. The CDR3 DNA reads as TGTGCCAGCAGTTCATTGGGACAGGGAAGTGAGCAGTTCTTC.

This clone was recorded a few times. J is TRBJ2-3 and V is TRBV5-4, with 12 bases that match TRBD2. In germline, CDR1 is SGHNT, CDR2 YYREEE (reference sequence). V trimming: 0 bases; J trimming: 0 bases; junction bases outside the gene matches: 5. This CDR3 comprises 18 residues. This CDR3 reads CASSLEASGGGSTDTQYF. DNA of the CDR3: TGTGCCAGCAGCTTGGAGGCTAGCGGGGGGGGAAGCACAGATACGCAGTATTTT.

Details on this clone: At one boundary the junction diverges from the germline segment, which might be a read error. V usage is TRBV5-4 and J usage is TRBJ1-2, with TRBD1 identical over 8 bases. CDR3 length: 11 residues. CDR1 and CDR2 (germline): SGHNT, YYREEE (reference sequence). CDR3 sequence: CASSLGPGQEF. In DNA, the CDR3 is TGTGCCAGCAGCTTGGGCCCGGGACAGGAGTTC.

This sequence joins TRBV2 and TRBJ2-5, with D unresolved. The CDR3 runs to 14 residues. Trimming pared 3 bases from V and 5 bases from J, leaving 13 bases between. Germline values: CDR1 SNHLY, CDR2 FYNNEI. The CDR3 nucleotides read TGTGCCAGCAGTGAGCCCCACATCAGGGAGACCCAGTACTTC. Translating it yields CASSEPHIRETQYF.

This chain connects TRBV19 to TRBJ1-4; D might be TRBD1 (5 bases). CDR3 length equals 14 residues. The germline V gene has CDR1 LNHDA and CDR2 SQIVND (reference sequence). V lost 6 bases to trimming and J lost 5 bases, with 13 bases between them. The CDR3 is CASRYRIQNEKLFF. The CDR3 nucleotides are TGTGCCAGTAGATACAGGATTCAAAATGAAAAACTGTTTTTT.

Note on this clone: The junction departs from the called germline gene at one end, perhaps through a read error. The rearrangement links TRBV13 to TRBJ2-7; a weak D match, TRBD1 (6 bases). The CDR3 covers 14 residues. CDR1 is PRHDT, CDR2 FYEKMQ, per germline (reference sequence). CDR3: CASSVGQSAYEQYF. The CDR3 nucleotides are TGTGCCAGCAGCGTAGGACAGAGCGCCTACGAGCAGTACTTC.

This chain joins TRBV7-8 and TRBJ2-7, with TRBD2 matching over 8 bases. The junction had 14 bases not matched to a gene; V was cut back by 5 bases and J by 2 bases. Germline CDR1 and CDR2: SGHVS and FQNEAQ. The CDR3 sequence is 17 residues long. The CDR3 loop is CASSPLVAGPLTYEQYF. CDR3 in DNA: TGTGCCAGCAGCCCGTTAGTAGCGGGGCCCCTGACCTACGAGCAGTACTTC.

At least ten counts were recorded for this clone. The chain couples TRBV7-9 to TRBJ2-6; D is ambiguous. The CDR3 has 14 residues. Trimming removed 6 bases at V and 4 bases at J, with 10 bases between. Germline CDR1 SEHNR, CDR2 FQNEAQ (reference sequence). The CDR3: CASRVYGGANVLTF. In DNA, the CDR3 is TGTGCCAGCAGGGTCTATGGCGGGGCCAACGTCCTGACTTTC.

J is TRBJ2-1 and V is TRBV19; D not resolved. This CDR3 region has 12 residues. Germline CDR1 LNHDA, CDR2 SQIVND (reference sequence). The germline V and J ends were trimmed by 3 bases and 4 bases, with 4 bases remaining between them. CDR3: CASSMLYNEQFF. In DNA, the CDR3 is TGTGCCAGTAGTATGTTATACAATGAGCAGTTCTTC.

The genes are TRBV29-1 and TRBJ2-1; D remains unclear. CDR3 length: 12 amino acids. The V gene's germline CDR1 is SQVTM and CDR2 ANQGSEA. The V end was cut by 5 bases, the J end by 4 bases, with 9 bases between. The CDR3 spells CSVLRQYNEQFF. The CDR3 region has the DNA TGCAGCGTTCTAAGGCAGTACAATGAGCAGTTCTTC.